The 21 T cell receptor beta chains listed next were all sequenced from one sample in a study of blood T cell repertoires in COVID-19. Sequencing used immunoSEQ multiplex PCR; TCRdb keeps in-frame clones, though not all of them. The sample shows around 340,000 clones, roughly 90% of them seen only once. Sequencing was carried out using PBMCs or T cells enriched from blood (not recorded which). The source of these receptors is a woman aged 25 to 39 who had been exposed to COVID-19.

The chain employs TRBV11-2 and TRBJ1-1; no definite D call. The CDR3 has 13 residues. V lost 5 bases and J lost 6, with 13 bases in between. CDR1 is SGHAT and CDR2 is FQNNGV in the germline V gene. The chain's CDR3 is CASSPAAEPEAFF. The CDR3 DNA reads as TGTGCCAGCAGCCCAGCGGCGGAACCTGAAGCTTTCTTT.

The rearrangement joins TRBV24-1 to TRBJ2-2, with 9 positions matching TRBD1. The junction had 5 bases not matched to a gene; V was cut back by 1 base and J by 3 bases. The CDR3 sequence is 17 residues long. Germline lookup yields CDR1 KGHDR and CDR2 SFDVKD. CDR3 DNA: TGTGCCACCAGTGATTTTTGGACAGGGGTTGACACCGGGGAGCTGTTTTTT. Protein sequence: CATSDFWTGVDTGELFF.

CDR3 sequence: CASSFEGGGYTF. CDR3 nucleotide sequence: TGTGCCAGCAGTTTTGAGGGTGGGGGCTACACCTTC. V and J are TRBV27 and TRBJ1-2; D is ambiguous. V was shortened by 3 bases and J by 8 bases, with 10 bases between the two germline ends. Germline CDR1 MNHEY, CDR2 SMNVEV (reference sequence). CDR3 length equals 12 residues.

The J gene is TRBJ2-7, the V gene TRBV19; 9 bases are a match to TRBD1. CDR1 LNHDA and CDR2 SQIVND come from the germline V gene (reference sequence). CDR3 length: 14 residues. J lost 1 base, V lost 4 bases, and 2 bases had no gene match. This CDR3 is CASSTGQGSYEQYF. In DNA form, the CDR3 reads TGTGCCAGTAGTACAGGACAGGGGTCCTACGAGCAGTACTTC.

The chain carries TRBV5-5 and TRBJ1-3; TRBD1 might be the D (6 bases). Trimming removed 1 base from V and 1 base from J, with 12 bases in between. Germline CDR1 reads SGHKS; CDR2 reads YYEKEE (reference sequence). The length of the CDR3 is 16 residues. For the CDR3, the DNA is TGTGCCAGCAGCTTGCACAGGGTGGCGTCTGGAAACACCATATATTTT. Its translation: CASSLHRVASGNTIYF.

This chain connects TRBV6-5 to TRBJ1-6; a weak D match, TRBD1 (5 bases). This CDR3 is 14 amino acids long. With 9 bases removed from V and 7 bases from J, the gap between germline ends came to 16 bases. Looked up from germline, CDR1 is MNHEY and CDR2 is SVGAGI. The CDR3 loop reads CASQVGRANSPLHF. DNA for the CDR3: TGTGCCAGTCAGGTGGGCAGGGCCAATTCACCCCTCCACTTT.

V is TRBV30 and J is TRBJ1-1; no clear D gene. V lost 0 bases, J lost 1 base, and 9 bases lay in between. The CDR3 totals 14 residues. Germline V gene data show CDR1 as GTSNPN and CDR2 as SVGIG (reference sequence). CDR3 amino acids: CAWSVQSWNTEAFF. For the CDR3, the DNA is TGTGCCTGGAGTGTACAATCATGGAACACTGAAGCTTTCTTT.

The chain couples TRBV7-9 to TRBJ2-5, with D possibly matching TRBD2 (5 bases). The length of the CDR3 is 13 residues. Trimming stripped 2 bases from V and 2 bases from J, with 6 bases between. The germline gives CDR1 SEHNR, CDR2 FQNEAQ (reference sequence). Written as DNA, the CDR3 is TGTGCCAGCAGCTTACCGGGACAAGAGACCCAGTACTTC. It is translated as CASSLPGQETQYF. Full variable domain (rest looked up from reference TRBV7-9 and TRBJ2-5): DTGVSQNPRHKITKRGQNVTFRCDPISEHNRLYWYRQTLGQGPEFLTYFQNEAQLEKSRLLSDRFSAERPKGSFSTLEIQRTEQGDSAMYLCASSLPGQETQYFGPGTRLLVL.

The V and J genes are TRBV7-9 and TRBJ1-2; D perhaps matches TRBD1 (6 bases). Germline V gene sequence: CDR1 SEHNR, CDR2 FQNEAQ (reference sequence). Between the trimmed V and J ends, which lost 3 bases and 4 bases, there was a span of 15 bases. CDR3 length: 15 amino acids. CDR3 sequence (DNA): TGTGCCAGCAGCTTGTCTCGGGACACCCCCTATGGCTACACCTTC. This gives the protein CASSLSRDTPYGYTF.

This clone was observed a handful of times. Here the CDR3 reads CASSPAGSTNEKLFF. The DNA of the CDR3 is TGCGCCAGCAGCCCAGCAGGGTCAACTAATGAAAAACTGTTTTTT. This chain joins TRBV5-1 and TRBJ1-4; D may be TRBD1 (5 bases). Trimming shortened V by 4 bases and J by 0 bases, and 10 bases separated the two germline ends. Per germline, CDR1 SGHRS and CDR2 YFSETQ. This CDR3 spans 15 amino acids.

The rearrangement links TRBV5-8 to TRBJ1-4, with TRBD1 as a possible D gene (6 bases). Deletions cut 2 bases from V and 8 bases from J, with 10 bases between. Germline loops: CDR1 SGHTS, CDR2 YDEGEE. CDR3 size: 13 residues. The CDR3 sequence is CASSLGGGEKLFF. CDR3 nucleotide sequence: TGTGCCAGCAGCTTAGGGGGGGGCGAAAAACTGTTTTTT.

The chain recombines TRBV18 with TRBJ2-5, with TRBD1 identical over 8 bases. Trimming cost V 6 bases and J 1 base; bases outside gene matches: 10. This CDR3 region has 16 residues. Germline values: CDR1 KGHSH, CDR2 LQKENI. For the CDR3, the DNA is TGTGCCAGCTCCCAACAAATCACAGGGGGCCAAGAGACCCAGTACTTC. Residues: CASSQQITGGQETQYF.

V gene TRBV14 combines with J gene TRBJ1-2; 8 nucleotides match TRBD1. Germline-derived CDR1 and CDR2 are SGHDN and FVKESK. The CDR3 totals 14 residues. V lost 3 bases to trimming and J lost 4 bases; unmatched junction nucleotides: 4. Here the CDR3 DNA reads TGTGCCAGCAGCCACAGGGGGCAGTTCTATGGCTACACCTTC. It codes for CASSHRGQFYGYTF.

The chain links TRBV4-1 to TRBJ2-1, with 9 bases that match TRBD2. The germline gives CDR1 MGHRA, CDR2 YSYEKL. With 7 bases clipped from V and 3 bases from J, the junction kept 10 bases outside the gene matches. The CDR3 runs to 16 residues. This CDR3 reads CASTREGRGSYNEQFF. CDR3 bases: TGCGCCAGCACGCGGGAGGGCAGGGGGAGCTACAATGAGCAGTTCTTC.

The V and J genes are TRBV27 and TRBJ1-5; 8 bases are a match to TRBD1. CDR3 length equals 14 residues. Germline V gives CDR1 MNHEY, CDR2 SMNVEV (reference sequence). Trimming cost V 7 bases and J 5 bases; bases outside gene matches: 7. DNA of the CDR3: TGTGCCAGCACCACGGGACAGGCGGATCAGCCCCAGCATTTT. Its protein product is CASTTGQADQPQHF.

The rearrangement links TRBV7-3 to TRBJ1-1; D remains ambiguous. The V end was cut by 6 bases, the J end by 6 bases, with 17 bases between. Germline V lookup: CDR1 SGHTA, CDR2 FQGTGA. There are 14 residues in the CDR3. The CDR3 here is CASRKSGGSAEAFF. The DNA of the CDR3 is TGTGCCAGCAGGAAAAGCGGAGGAAGCGCTGAAGCTTTCTTT. The full variable domain, its missing parts supplied by reference TRBV7-3 and TRBJ1-1, is GAGVSQTPSNKVTEKGKYVELRCDPISGHTALYWYRQSLGQGPEFLIYFQGTGAADDSGLPNDRFFAVRPEGSVSTLKIQRTERGDSAVYLCASRKSGGSAEAFFGQGTRLTVV.

The genes are TRBV18 and TRBJ2-7, with D perhaps TRBD2 (6 bases). The V and J ends lost 1 base and 1 base respectively, with 11 bases between them. CDR1 and CDR2 (germline): KGHSH, LQKENI. The CDR3 has 15 residues. CDR3 sequence reads: CASSPLEGRSYEQYF. The CDR3 coding sequence is TGTGCCAGCTCACCACTAGAGGGGAGGTCCTACGAGCAGTACTTC.

This clone was found a few times. V is TRBV7-3 and J is TRBJ2-3; no firm D call. V was pared by 3 bases and J by 1 base, with 5 bases between. CDR3 length: 13 residues. Germline V lookup: CDR1 SGHTA, CDR2 FQGTGA. Written as DNA, the CDR3 is TGTGCCAGCAGCTTTCTAGGCACAGATACGCAGTATTTT. This sequence encodes CASSFLGTDTQYF.

The J gene is TRBJ1-5, the V gene TRBV19; no clear D gene. V lost 1 base and J lost 3, with 13 bases in between. The germline CDR1 and CDR2 sequences are LNHDA and SQIVND (reference sequence). The CDR3 is 16 amino acids. CDR3 protein: CASSIGPRAINQPQHF. The CDR3 nucleotides are TGTGCCAGTAGTATAGGCCCGAGAGCCATCAATCAGCCCCAGCATTTT.

The chain employs TRBV27 and TRBJ2-7; maybe TRBD2 (5 bases). This CDR3 contains 13 residues. Per the germline V gene, CDR1 is MNHEY and CDR2 is SMNVEV (reference sequence). The germline V and J ends were trimmed by 5 bases and 4 bases, with 12 bases remaining between them. CDR3 sequence: CASSRTGNYEQYF. CDR3 DNA: TGTGCCAGCAGTCGGACGGGGAATTACGAGCAGTACTTC.

This clone was observed once. V and J are TRBV7-8 and TRBJ2-2; 9 bases line up with TRBD1. The CDR3 length is 16 residues. The V gene's germline CDR1 is SGHVS and CDR2 FQNEAQ. V was pared by 3 bases and J by 7 bases, with 9 bases of the junction left unmatched. The CDR3 sequence: CASSFTQGAINGELFF. DNA for the CDR3: TGTGCCAGCAGCTTTACACAGGGGGCGATTAACGGGGAGCTGTTTTTT.